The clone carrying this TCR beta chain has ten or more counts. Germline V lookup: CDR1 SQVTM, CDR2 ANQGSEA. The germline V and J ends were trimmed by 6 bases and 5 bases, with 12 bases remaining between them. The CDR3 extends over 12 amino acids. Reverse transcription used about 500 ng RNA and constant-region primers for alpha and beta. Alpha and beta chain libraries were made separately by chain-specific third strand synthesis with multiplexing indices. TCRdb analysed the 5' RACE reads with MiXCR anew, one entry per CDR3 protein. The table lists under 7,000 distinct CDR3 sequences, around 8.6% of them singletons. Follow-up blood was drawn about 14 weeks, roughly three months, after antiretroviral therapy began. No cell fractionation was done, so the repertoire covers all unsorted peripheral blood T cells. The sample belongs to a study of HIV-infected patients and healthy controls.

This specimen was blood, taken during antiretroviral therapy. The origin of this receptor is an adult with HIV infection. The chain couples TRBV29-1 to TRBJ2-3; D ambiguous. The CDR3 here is CSVWVTRDTQYF. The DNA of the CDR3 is TGCAGCGTGTGGGTCACACGAGATACGCAGTATTTT.